The TCR beta chain under discussion was sequenced for a study of shared clonotypes between healthy human individuals. Whole-study findings and limits: Clonotypes which were not shared had lower generation probabilities than clonotypes that all four donors shared. Investigators collected only blood, and repertoires in tissues likely differ. Roughly 5% of naive CD4 clonotypes were common to several donors.

Generated by immunoSEQ multiplex PCR, the TCRdb table keeps only in-frame clones and is missing some. The sample includes a few hundred thousand clones, approximately 97% of them seen just once. The CDR3 extends over 16 amino acids. Germline lookup yields CDR1 PRHDT and CDR2 FYEKMQ (reference sequence). V was pared by 2 bases and J by 8 bases, with 20 bases between. Points on this clone: As yet, its antigen is unknown.

This TCR was recovered from a woman aged 30 to 39 in good health. The V call is TRBV13, the J call TRBJ2-3; D is possibly TRBD1 (6 bases). Specimen: naive CD4+ T cells sorted from blood. Documented subset: CD45RA+ positively selected. The CDR3 spells CASSLQGPILGVTQYF. The CDR3 nucleotides are TGTGCCAGCAGCTTACAGGGGCCGATCTTGGGGGTTACGCAGTATTTT.